These 21 T cell receptor beta chains were all obtained from the same sample, sequenced in a study of blood T cells in healthy people across ages. Combining a sample-barcoded 5' primer with a J-beta primer mix, a second PCR ran for about 7 to 11 cycles. A single record per CDR3 protein comes from TCRdb applying MiXCR to the 5' RACE reads. The data contain 650,000 to 1,000,000 distinct CDR3 sequences, around 34% of them seen just once; the ten biggest clones take up approximately 13%. The sequenced material came from blood. These receptors all come from a man aged 18 to 35 in good health.

This clonotype has ten or more counts. CDR3 sequence reads: CSAGGGLNSNQPQHF. For the CDR3, the DNA is TGCAGTGCAGGGGGGGGCCTGAATAGCAATCAGCCCCAGCATTTT. The chain is built from TRBV20-1 and TRBJ1-5; D may be TRBD1 (6 bases). V was trimmed by 6 bases and J by 0 bases, leaving 15 bases between them. Germline CDR1 reads DFQATT; CDR2 reads SNEGSKA (reference sequence). The length of the CDR3 is 15 residues.

This clonotype appeared a few times. This rearrangement joins TRBV7-2 to TRBJ2-1, with 9 bases that match TRBD2. In germline, CDR1 is SGHTA, CDR2 FQGNSA. V was pared by 8 bases and J by 2 bases, with 7 bases of the junction left unmatched. This CDR3 has 15 amino acids. For the CDR3, the DNA is TGTGCCAGCCAAAGCGGGGGGAACCCCTACAATGAGCAGTTCTTC. Protein: CASQSGGNPYNEQFF.

Notes on this clonotype: One end of the junction fails to match germline, which may point to a read error. The genes are TRBV7-2 and TRBJ2-5; 9 positions match TRBD1. The germline gives CDR1 SGHTA, CDR2 FQGNSA. This CDR3 region has 15 residues. The CDR3 protein is CASSSHRDRAKTQCF. The CDR3 nucleotides are TGTGCCAGCAGCTCACACCGGGACAGGGCCAAGACCCAGTGCTTC.

The chain combines TRBV27 with TRBJ1-5; 7 bases map to TRBD1. The junction had 4 bases not matched to a gene; V was cut back by 4 bases and J by 4 bases. Germline values: CDR1 MNHEY, CDR2 SMNVEV (reference sequence). The CDR3 consists of 14 residues. The CDR3 sequence: CASSWTGQNQPQHF. CDR3 DNA sequence: TGTGCCAGCAGTTGGACAGGTCAAAATCAGCCCCAGCATTTT.

In its sample, this clonotype was seen once. V gene TRBV7-2 combines with J gene TRBJ2-2, with 11 bases identical to TRBD1. Germline loops: CDR1 SGHTA, CDR2 FQGNSA. With 4 bases clipped from V and 0 bases from J, the junction kept 7 bases outside the gene matches. The length of the CDR3 is 18 residues. This CDR3 reads CASSSPGTGGTNTGELFF. The DNA for the CDR3 is TGTGCCAGCAGCTCTCCCGGGACAGGGGGGACGAACACCGGGGAGCTGTTTTTT.

This chain joins TRBV9 and TRBJ2-7; 9 bases are shared with TRBD2. Germline CDR1 reads SGDLS; CDR2 reads YYNGEE. V lost 0 bases to trimming and J lost 4 bases; unmatched junction nucleotides: 8. The CDR3 runs to 16 residues. The CDR3 DNA reads TGTGCCAGCAGCGTAGATGGCGGGGGGGCCTCGTACGAGCAGTACTTC. It codes for CASSVDGGGASYEQYF.

This clonotype was observed once. The chain combines TRBV4-3 with TRBJ2-3; D perhaps matches TRBD2 (7 bases). Germline values: CDR1 LGHNA, CDR2 YSLEER. This CDR3 comprises 15 residues. The V end was cut by 1 base, the J end by 6 bases, with 14 bases between. In DNA, the CDR3 is TGCGCCAGCAGCCAAGGTCCGGGGGGCGCCGATACGCAGTATTTT. Protein sequence: CASSQGPGGADTQYF.

This rearrangement joins TRBV7-9 to TRBJ2-7; possibly TRBD1 for D (5 bases). Per the germline V gene, CDR1 is SEHNR and CDR2 is FQNEAQ (reference sequence). This CDR3 has 14 amino acids. V was shortened by 11 bases and J by 0 bases, with 17 bases between the two germline ends. CDR3: CAPGVGVYSYEQYF. The CDR3 coding sequence is TGTGCCCCTGGGGTAGGGGTCTACTCCTACGAGCAGTACTTC.

The chain employs TRBV6-5 and TRBJ2-3; 10 nucleotides match TRBD1. The germline CDR1 and CDR2 sequences are MNHEY and SVGAGI. With 2 bases clipped from V and 4 bases from J, the junction kept 12 bases outside the gene matches. The CDR3 sequence is 18 residues long. CDR3 nucleotides: TGTGCCAGCAGTTACGATCACCCCCGGGACAGGGGAGCAGATACGCAGTATTTT. The encoded protein is CASSYDHPRDRGADTQYF.

This clonotype showed up many times. V is TRBV4-3 and J is TRBJ2-4; TRBD2 might be the D (5 bases). CDR3 length equals 16 residues. Between the trimmed V and J ends, which lost 0 bases and 1 base, there was a span of 10 bases. Germline CDR1 reads LGHNA; CDR2 reads YSLEER. CDR3 DNA sequence: TGCGCCAGCAGCCAAGATAGGGAGCGCGCCAAAAACATTCAGTACTTC. This codes for CASSQDRERAKNIQYF.

The rearrangement uses TRBV5-1 and TRBJ2-5; D possibly corresponds to TRBD2 (6 bases). From germline, CDR1 is SGHRS and CDR2 YFSETQ. Trimming removed 8 bases from V and 11 bases from J, with 28 bases in between. CDR3 size: 15 residues. For the CDR3, the DNA is TGCGCCAGTACCCCGGGGGTAAGCAGGATCGGTGAGCAGTACTTC. It specifies CASTPGVSRIGEQYF. The full variable domain, its missing parts supplied by reference TRBV5-1 and TRBJ2-5, is KAGVTQTPRYLIKTRGQQVTLSCSPISGHRSVSWYQQTPGQGLQFLFEYFSETQRNKGNFPGRFSGRQFSNSRSEMNVSTLELGDSALYLCASTPGVSRIGEQYFGPGTRLLVL.

The rearrangement joins TRBV12-3 or TRBV12-4 to TRBJ1-2, with a possible D match to TRBD1 (6 bases). The CDR3 runs to 13 residues. Trimming shortened V by 3 bases and J by 4 bases, and 9 bases separated the two germline ends. CDR3 protein: CASSFGQRYGYTF. The CDR3 bases are TGTGCCAGCAGTTTCGGACAGCGCTATGGCTACACCTTC.

This clonotype was detected a few times. For the CDR3, the DNA is TGTGCCAGCAGTTACACAGGGTCCGGGGAGCTGTTTTTT. Its translation: CASSYTGSGELFF. This chain uses TRBV6-5 with TRBJ2-2, with D maybe TRBD1 (6 bases). The CDR3 consists of 13 residues. V was trimmed by 2 bases and J by 6 bases, leaving 7 bases between them. The germline V gene encodes CDR1 MNHEY and CDR2 SVGAGI.

A remark on this clonotype: Being one base from a much bigger clone, this may be a read error. V gene TRBV4-3 combines with J gene TRBJ2-7, with D hard to call. The DNA matches TRBJ2-5 better at its end, which makes the J call doubtful. The CDR3 has 15 amino acids. The germline V gene encodes CDR1 LGHNA and CDR2 YSLEER. In DNA form, the CDR3 reads TGCGCCAGCAGCCAAGATGGCGTAGATGGAGAGACCCAGTACTTC. Translation: CASSQDGVDGETQYF.

Concerning this clonotype: As the CDR3 is not closed by the conserved phenylalanine or tryptophan, this likely results from a read error. The CDR3: CAAGQSYNEQFL. CDR3 DNA: TGTGCCGCAGGCCAGTCCTACAATGAGCAGTTCTTG. The chain combines TRBV12-3 or TRBV12-4 with TRBJ2-1; D unclear. Trimming shortened V by 11 bases and J by 1 base, and 9 bases separated the two germline ends. CDR3 size: 12 residues.

The chain uses TRBV7-2 and TRBJ2-1; D perhaps matches TRBD1 (6 bases). CDR1 is SGHTA and CDR2 is FQGNSA in the germline V gene. Trimming left V 0 bases short and J 4 bases short, with 13 bases between. CDR3 length: 16 residues. In nucleotides, the CDR3 is TGTGCCAGCAGCTTAGCTGCCGGGACAAATTACAATGAGCAGTTCTTC. Translating it yields CASSLAAGTNYNEQFF.

This clonotype appeared many times. The V call is TRBV4-3, the J call TRBJ2-4, with 7 bases identical to TRBD1. This CDR3 is 15 amino acids long. Germline lookup yields CDR1 LGHNA and CDR2 YSLEER. J was trimmed by 4 bases and V by 4 bases; bases with no gene match: 7. The chain's CDR3 is CASSPVVTGKNIQYF. For the CDR3, the DNA is TGCGCCAGCAGCCCAGTTGTGACAGGGAAAAACATTCAGTACTTC.

This clonotype was seen at least ten times. The chain couples TRBV19 to TRBJ2-1, with 11 bases aligning to TRBD2. This CDR3 has 16 amino acids. Unmatched junction bases numbered 9, after V lost 5 bases and J lost 6 bases. Germline V gene data show CDR1 as LNHDA and CDR2 as SQIVND (reference sequence). CDR3 DNA sequence: TGTGCCAGTAGTCCGGGACTAGCGGAAGCCATCAATGAGCAGTTCTTC. This codes for CASSPGLAEAINEQFF. The full variable domain, completed using reference TRBV19 and TRBJ2-1, is DGGITQSPKYLFRKEGQNVTLSCEQNLNHDAMYWYRQDPGQGLRLIYYSQIVNDFQKGDIAEGYSVSREKKESFPLTVTSAQKNPTAFYLCASSPGLAEAINEQFFGPGTRLTVL.

The chain employs TRBV7-2 and TRBJ2-7, with a possible D match to TRBD1 (6 bases). Trimming left V 11 bases short and J 4 bases short, with 18 bases between. This CDR3 is 13 amino acids long. Germline CDR1 is SGHTA and CDR2 is FQGNSA. As DNA, the CDR3 is TGTGCCGGCTTTAGGGCAGGGGAATACGAGCAGTACTTC. It yields the protein CAGFRAGEYEQYF.

J is TRBJ2-4 and V is TRBV9; TRBD1 matches at 7 bases. Per germline, CDR1 SGDLS and CDR2 YYNGEE. J was trimmed by 7 bases and V by 3 bases; bases with no gene match: 4. The CDR3 is made up of 13 amino acids. Written as DNA, the CDR3 is TGTGCCAGCAGCGCTCGACAGGGTAACATTCAGTACTTC. Translating gives CASSARQGNIQYF.

This clonotype was seen many times. The rearrangement links TRBV12-3 or TRBV12-4 to TRBJ1-5; no clear D. V dropped 4 bases and J dropped 9 bases, with 16 bases sitting between them. The CDR3 covers 14 residues. The CDR3 spells CASSSGGTSGPQHF. The CDR3, as DNA: TGTGCCAGCAGTTCGGGAGGTACCAGCGGGCCCCAGCATTTT.